The 24 T cell receptor beta chains given below trace back to one sample, sequenced in a study of T cell responses to AZD1222 COVID-19 vaccine. The repertoire was sequenced with immunoSEQ multiplex PCR; TCRdb's copy has only in-frame clones and lacks some. The repertoire includes under 150,000 clones, 92% of them detected once, and 9.3% sits in the top ten. The source was peripheral blood, collected 28 days after the second AZD1222 dose. These receptors came from an adult who received the AZD1222 COVID-19 vaccine.

This chain links TRBV19 with TRBJ2-2; D gene ambiguous. V gave up 6 bases and J gave up 1 base, with 18 bases separating them. The CDR3 has 17 residues. Germline V gene sequence: CDR1 LNHDA, CDR2 SQIVND (reference sequence). The CDR3 DNA reads TGTGCCAGTAGCCTAACCCCCCGGAGACAGAACACCGGGGAGCTGTTTTTT. Translation gives CASSLTPRRQNTGELFF.

The chain has TRBV29-1 and TRBJ2-7, with TRBD1 as a possible D gene (5 bases). The length of the CDR3 is 13 residues. V shed 0 bases and J shed 2 bases, with 8 bases lying between them. From germline, CDR1 is SQVTM and CDR2 ANQGSEA. The DNA for the CDR3 is TGCAGCGTTGAAGATCAGGACACCTACGAGCAGTACTTC. Translation: CSVEDQDTYEQYF.

The rearrangement uses TRBV9 and TRBJ1-6; D is ambiguous. The CDR3 is made up of 15 amino acids. Germline V gene sequence: CDR1 SGDLS, CDR2 YYNGEE. V gave up 3 bases and J gave up 0 bases, with 7 bases separating them. The CDR3 coding sequence is TGTGCCAGCAGCGATCAGAGCTCCTATAATTCACCCCTCCACTTT. This encodes CASSDQSSYNSPLHF.

This chain joins TRBV24-1 and TRBJ1-5; TRBD1 matches at 7 bases. The CDR3 runs 13 residues. Per germline, CDR1 KGHDR and CDR2 SFDVKD. J was trimmed by 5 bases and V by 9 bases; bases with no gene match: 6. The CDR3 DNA follows: TGTGCCACCCAAGGGACAGAGTATCAGCCCCAGCATTTT. Encoded protein: CATQGTEYQPQHF.

The rearrangement joins TRBV12-3 or TRBV12-4 to TRBJ2-2; D gene unclear. The CDR3 runs to 12 residues. The ends were cut back, 5 bases at V and 6 bases at J, with 7 bases in the middle. CDR3 sequence (DNA): TGTGCCAGCAGTGTCTCTGCCGGGGAGCTGTTTTTT. This encodes CASSVSAGELFF.

The chain links TRBV27 to TRBJ1-6, with D maybe TRBD1 (6 bases). Germline CDR1 reads MNHEY; CDR2 reads SMNVEV (reference sequence). V lost 4 bases and J lost 14, with 27 bases in between. The CDR3 runs 17 residues. In nucleotides, the CDR3 is TGTGCCAGCAGTTCGACGCTCCCTCCGGGACACGGGGGCACCCTCCACTTT. This translates into CASSSTLPPGHGGTLHF.

The CDR3 nucleotides are TGTGCCAGCAGTCAGGGGGAAAATTCACCCCTCCACTTT. This translates into CASSQGENSPLHF. The V gene is TRBV12-3 or TRBV12-4, the J gene TRBJ1-6; 7 nucleotides agree with TRBD1. V shed 5 bases and J 7 bases; nucleotides not matched to a gene: 2. CDR3 length: 13 residues.

The chain employs TRBV18 and TRBJ1-1; D not resolved. V gave up 6 bases and J gave up 1 base, with 12 bases separating them. This CDR3 comprises 14 residues. The germline V gene has CDR1 KGHSH and CDR2 LQKENI. CDR3 coding DNA: TGTGCCAGCTCTCCCCAGTCGGGGAACACTGAAGCTTTCTTT. Protein: CASSPQSGNTEAFF.

J is TRBJ1-1 and V is TRBV9, with 7 bases that match TRBD1. The CDR3 contains 16 residues. The V and J ends lost 0 bases and 4 bases, in that order; junction bases with no gene match: 9. The germline V gene has CDR1 SGDLS and CDR2 YYNGEE. DNA for the CDR3: TGTGCCAGCAGCGTAGGTGACAGGGTAGTGGGCACTGAAGCTTTCTTT. Translation: CASSVGDRVVGTEAFF.

This sequence joins TRBV9 and TRBJ1-2; D not resolved. Germline CDR1 and CDR2: SGDLS and YYNGEE. The length of the CDR3 is 11 residues. V lost 3 bases and J lost 6, with 6 bases in between. The CDR3 here is CASSADNGYTF. CDR3 coding DNA: TGTGCCAGCAGCGCTGACAATGGCTACACCTTC. The variable domain in full, with the rest retrieved from reference TRBV9 and TRBJ1-2, is DSGVTQTPKHLITATGQRVTLRCSPRSGDLSVYWYQQSLDQGLQFLIQYYNGEERAKGNILERFSAQQFPDLHSELNLSSLELGDSALYFCASSADNGYTFGSGTRLTVV.

The V gene is TRBV3-1 (or the pseudogene TRBV3-2), the J gene TRBJ1-6; D is unresolved. Trimming took 4 bases from V and 9 from J, leaving 7 bases between them. The CDR3 length is 12 residues. CDR1 is LGHDT, CDR2 YNNKEL, per germline (reference sequence). CDR3 coding DNA: TGTGCCAGCAGCCTAGACCGTTCACCCCTCCACTTT. Encoded protein: CASSLDRSPLHF.

The rearrangement uses TRBV6-5 and TRBJ1-5, with D uncertain. V was pared by 10 bases and J by 6 bases, with 16 bases between. This CDR3 is built from 13 residues. Germline values: CDR1 MNHEY, CDR2 SVGAGI. Written as DNA, the CDR3 is TGTGCCACCCACCGGGGTGCTGGTCAGCCCCAGCATTTT. This gives the protein CATHRGAGQPQHF.

V usage is TRBV6-5 and J usage is TRBJ2-2, with a weak D call TRBD1 (6 bases). Judging by the DNA end, TRBJ1-4 fits better; the J call may be wrong. Germline CDR1 MNHEY, CDR2 SVGAGI. The CDR3 length is 13 residues. The CDR3 region has the DNA TGTGCCAGCAGTTACGGACAGACCGGAAAACTGTTTTTT. Amino acids: CASSYGQTGKLFF.

This clone was observed once. V gene TRBV27 combines with J gene TRBJ1-1, with 8 bases matching TRBD1. Germline V gene lookup returns CDR1 MNHEY and CDR2 SMNVEV (reference sequence). V dropped 5 bases and J dropped 4; count of bases not matched to a gene: 6. This CDR3 has 14 residues. This CDR3 is CASSLSTGVTEAFF. In nucleotides, the CDR3 is TGTGCCAGCAGTCTCTCGACAGGGGTCACTGAAGCTTTCTTT.

The chain couples TRBV7-3 to TRBJ2-2; D possibly matches TRBD1 or TRBD2 (5 bases each). The CDR3 length is 13 residues. Germline loops: CDR1 SGHTA, CDR2 FQGTGA. V was pared by 5 bases and J by 5 bases, with 9 bases between. The CDR3 spells CASSPGTTGELFF. CDR3 nucleotides: TGTGCCAGCAGCCCAGGGACGACCGGGGAGCTGTTTTTT.

In this sample, this clone turned up a few times. The J gene is TRBJ2-7, the V gene TRBV2; TRBD2 matches 14 bases. Germline V gene data show CDR1 as SNHLY and CDR2 as FYNNEI. The CDR3 totals 17 residues. V shed 1 base and J 10 bases; nucleotides not matched to a gene: 12. CDR3 sequence: CASSEVWTSGGLVDQYV. The CDR3 region has the DNA TGTGCCAGCAGTGAAGTATGGACTAGCGGGGGGCTAGTAGATCAGTACGTC.

The V and J genes are TRBV6-2 or TRBV6-3 and TRBJ1-4, with no clear D. Germline V gene lookup returns CDR1 MNHEY and CDR2 SVGEGT. Deletions cut 4 bases from V and 10 bases from J, with 16 bases between. The CDR3 runs 14 residues. CDR3 in amino acids: CASSSVGVDPKLFF. The CDR3 nucleotides read TGTGCCAGCAGTTCGGTGGGTGTGGATCCAAAACTGTTTTTT.

The CDR3 region has the DNA TGTGCCAGCAGTTACTCGTATTTGGGGGATCAGCCCCAGCATTTT. It is translated as CASSYSYLGDQPQHF. The chain employs TRBV6-5 and TRBJ1-5; a weak D match, TRBD1 (5 bases). V gave up 0 bases and J gave up 5 bases, with 11 bases separating them. Germline V gene sequence: CDR1 MNHEY, CDR2 SVGAGI. This CDR3 is 15 amino acids long.

In its sample, this clone was seen once. J is TRBJ1-6 and V is TRBV7-2; 9 nucleotides line up with TRBD1. V trimming: 2 bases; J trimming: 10 bases; junction bases outside the gene matches: 18. Germline values: CDR1 SGHTA, CDR2 FQGNSA. The CDR3 totals 19 residues. This chain's CDR3 is CASSLYRTGDYNRESPLHF. CDR3 in DNA: TGTGCCAGCAGCTTATACAGGACAGGGGACTATAACCGGGAATCACCCCTCCACTTT.

This sequence joins TRBV10-3 and TRBJ1-2; TRBD1 agrees at 7 bases. The J segment lost 2 bases and the V segment lost 6 bases, leaving 0 bases of the junction unmatched. The CDR3 length is 12 residues. CDR1 is ENHRY and CDR2 is SYGVKD in the germline V gene. In DNA form, the CDR3 reads TGTGCCATCAGGGGACAGAACTATGGCTACACCTTC. It specifies CAIRGQNYGYTF.

V gene TRBV7-8 combines with J gene TRBJ1-2; D is perhaps TRBD1 (6 bases). Trimming cost V 1 base and J 3 bases, with 24 bases left between them. In germline, CDR1 is SGHVS, CDR2 FQNEAQ. There are 19 residues in the CDR3. CDR3 nucleotide sequence: TGTGCCAGCAGCTTAGTTCCGTATCTTCGCGGGGGGCGCGACTATGGCTACACCTTC. Protein product: CASSLVPYLRGGRDYGYTF.

This chain connects TRBV2 to TRBJ2-1; D unresolved. This CDR3 is 13 amino acids long. Germline V CDR1 and CDR2: SNHLY, FYNNEI. V lost 4 bases and J 7 bases, leaving 11 bases between the germline ends. The CDR3 DNA reads TGTGCCAGCAGTGGAGGCCTACCAAATGAGCAGTTCTTC. It yields the protein CASSGGLPNEQFF.

The chain joins TRBV28 to TRBJ1-1; no firm D call. From germline, CDR1 is MDHEN and CDR2 SYDVKM. The CDR3 consists of 11 residues. The V end lost 6 bases, the J end lost 8 bases, and 10 bases lay between the germline ends. The chain's CDR3 is CASSLAGEAFF. The CDR3 bases are TGTGCCAGCAGCCTGGCGGGGGAAGCTTTCTTT.

This rearrangement joins TRBV9 to TRBJ1-6; 7 bases map to TRBD1. The ends lost 2 bases at V and 11 bases at J; junction bases unmatched: 10. Germline V lookup: CDR1 SGDLS, CDR2 YYNGEE. The length of the CDR3 is 15 residues. The CDR3 is CASSVARTGGAPLHF. The CDR3 nucleotides are TGTGCCAGCAGCGTGGCACGGACAGGTGGTGCACCCCTCCACTTT.